This T cell receptor (beta chain) is from a study of T cell responses to AZD1222 COVID-19 vaccine. Data came from immunoSEQ multiplex PCR; TCRdb stores just in-frame clones and leaves some out. This repertoire shows more than 110,000 clones, 93% found once; its top ten account for under 10%. This clone was observed once. The TCR was taken from an adult in good health. The source material was peripheral blood, sampled on day 0 of AZD1222 vaccination.

The CDR3 sequence is CASSKGSQPQHF. CDR3 nucleotide sequence: TGTGCCAGCTCCAAGGGGAGTCAGCCCCAGCATTTT. The V and J genes are TRBV12-3 or TRBV12-4 and TRBJ1-5, with D possibly being TRBD1 (5 bases). V was cut by 8 bases and J by 6 bases, with 11 bases left in between. The length of the CDR3 is 12 residues.